These 18 T cell receptor beta chains originate from one sample sequenced in a study of control samples from healthy donors and cancer patients. TCRdb's table, derived via immunoSEQ multiplex PCR, lists solely in-frame clones and lacks some. Of under 150,000 clones in the sample, over 90% were seen once. The source material was blood. The receptors originated from a man aged 25 to 40 in good health.

This chain connects TRBV5-6 to TRBJ1-2; no clear D. Germline V gene lookup returns CDR1 SGHDT and CDR2 YYEEEE. The CDR3 contains 15 residues. V shed 0 bases and J shed 8 bases, with 17 bases lying between them. CDR3 DNA: TGTGCCAGCAGCTTGGCGATACAGAGCAGGTGGGGCTACACCTTC. Its translation: CASSLAIQSRWGYTF.

This clone came up once. The chain links TRBV5-1 to TRBJ1-2; D is unresolved. CDR3 length equals 14 residues. The V end lost 1 base, the J end lost 0 bases, and 7 bases lay between the germline ends. Germline V CDR1 and CDR2: SGHRS, YFSETQ. The DNA of the CDR3 is TGCGCCAGCAGCTTGTTCCGGGCTAACTATGGCTACACCTTC. Amino acids: CASSLFRANYGYTF.

The V and J genes are TRBV6-4 and TRBJ1-2, with a possible D match to TRBD1 (5 bases). The V gene lost 1 base and the J gene lost 2 bases, with 8 bases spanning the gap. CDR1 is MRHNA, CDR2 SNTAGT, per germline. CDR3 size: 14 residues. Here the CDR3 reads CASSDFPGNYGYTF. Written as DNA, the CDR3 is TGTGCCAGCAGTGACTTTCCAGGGAACTATGGCTACACCTTC.

This sequence joins TRBV27 and TRBJ2-5; TRBD2 matches at 14 bases. J lost 4 bases, V lost 6 bases, and 10 bases had no gene match. CDR1 MNHEY and CDR2 SMNVEV come from the germline V gene (reference sequence). The CDR3 sequence is 17 residues long. The DNA for the CDR3 is TGTGCCAGCAGCAGAAGGACTAGCGGGGGGAGTGGAGAGACCCAGTACTTC. It specifies CASSRRTSGGSGETQYF.

V gene TRBV19 combines with J gene TRBJ2-3, with D possibly matching TRBD2 (5 bases). This CDR3 spans 15 amino acids. Trimming took 1 base from V and 9 from J, leaving 17 bases between them. The germline V gene encodes CDR1 LNHDA and CDR2 SQIVND (reference sequence). CDR3: CASSIGGSVVDTQYF. The CDR3 region has the DNA TGTGCCAGTAGTATAGGGGGTAGCGTGGTTGACACGCAGTATTTT. The entire variable domain, with the rest obtained from reference TRBV19 and TRBJ2-3, is as follows: DGGITQSPKYLFRKEGQNVTLSCEQNLNHDAMYWYRQDPGQGLRLIYYSQIVNDFQKGDIAEGYSVSREKKESFPLTVTSAQKNPTAFYLCASSIGGSVVDTQYFGPGTRLTVL.

The chain joins TRBV5-1 to TRBJ2-3, with TRBD1 matching over 9 bases. Per the germline V gene, CDR1 is SGHRS and CDR2 is YFSETQ. The V segment lost 2 bases and the J segment 4 bases; nucleotides outside the gene matches: 8. CDR3 size: 16 residues. CDR3: CASSFSVQGAADTQYF. The CDR3, as DNA: TGCGCCAGCAGCTTCAGCGTACAGGGGGCCGCAGATACGCAGTATTTT.

CDR3 in DNA: TGCGCCAGCAGCTTACAGGGTGCCCAAGAGACCCAGTACTTC. This gives the protein CASSLQGAQETQYF. The chain employs TRBV5-1 and TRBJ2-5; perhaps TRBD1 as D (6 bases). V was shortened by 2 bases and J by 1 base, with 9 bases between the two germline ends. This CDR3 has 14 amino acids. The germline CDR1 and CDR2 sequences are SGHRS and YFSETQ.

The table lists this clone with a count of one. The genes are TRBV9 and TRBJ1-2; D ambiguous. Germline V gene data show CDR1 as SGDLS and CDR2 as YYNGEE. The CDR3 covers 14 residues. V lost 0 bases, J lost 8 bases, and 14 bases lay in between. CDR3 region: CASSVVGGSYGYTF. In DNA, the CDR3 is TGTGCCAGCAGCGTAGTTGGAGGGTCCTACGGCTACACCTTC.

The CDR3 here is CASSLVIGTAQETQYF. CDR3 bases: TGCGCCAGCAGCTTGGTAATAGGGACAGCCCAAGAGACCCAGTACTTC. The chain has TRBV5-1 and TRBJ2-5; TRBD1 agrees at 7 bases. V shed 0 bases and J 1 base; nucleotides not matched to a gene: 6. The germline gives CDR1 SGHRS, CDR2 YFSETQ. The CDR3 covers 16 residues.

This chain joins TRBV2 and TRBJ2-5; D not resolved. The V gene's germline CDR1 is SNHLY and CDR2 FYNNEI. This CDR3 is 11 amino acids long. Between the trimmed V and J ends, which lost 10 bases and 6 bases, there was a span of 12 bases. In DNA, the CDR3 is TGTGCCACCAACCCTCGACAGACCCAGTACTTC. The encoded protein is CATNPRQTQYF.

The chain links TRBV4-1 to TRBJ1-5; D gene uncertain. V gave up 1 base and J gave up 3 bases, with 4 bases separating them. Germline loops: CDR1 MGHRA, CDR2 YSYEKL. The CDR3 covers 13 residues. The DNA for the CDR3 is TGCGCCAGCAGCCAAGTCCTCAATCAGCCCCAGCATTTT. Its translation: CASSQVLNQPQHF.

The chain has TRBV11-2 and TRBJ2-1; no firm D call. Trimming removed 5 bases from V and 2 bases from J, with 13 bases in between. The CDR3 extends over 15 amino acids. Per germline, CDR1 SGHAT and CDR2 FQNNGV. The CDR3 bases are TGTGCCAGCAGCAACTCAAGAGCCCCCTACAATGAGCAGTTCTTC. Encoded protein: CASSNSRAPYNEQFF.

J is TRBJ2-2 and V is TRBV7-9; D is possibly TRBD1 or TRBD2 (6 bases each). From germline, CDR1 is SEHNR and CDR2 FQNEAQ (reference sequence). The CDR3 loop spans 16 amino acids. Trimming pared 5 bases from V and 5 bases from J, leaving 18 bases between. The CDR3 loop is CASSARQDYGTGELFF. The DNA for the CDR3 is TGTGCCAGCAGCGCAAGACAGGACTACGGAACCGGGGAGCTGTTTTTT.

The rearrangement joins TRBV30 to TRBJ1-3; the D is unclear. This CDR3 is 13 amino acids long. In germline, CDR1 is GTSNPN, CDR2 SVGIG (reference sequence). V shed 7 bases and J shed 2 bases, with 12 bases lying between them. The CDR3 DNA sequence: TGTGCCTCAGTCCGATGGACTGGAAACACCATATATTTT. Protein sequence: CASVRWTGNTIYF.

The chain recombines TRBV7-6 with TRBJ2-6; D gene ambiguous. The CDR3 is 14 amino acids. The germline V gene encodes CDR1 SGHVS and CDR2 FNYEAQ. The V gene lost 1 base and the J gene lost 2 bases, with 3 bases spanning the gap. CDR3 amino acids: CASSLGPGANVLTF. The CDR3, as DNA: TGTGCCAGCAGCTTAGGTCCTGGGGCCAACGTCCTGACTTTC.

The rearrangement joins TRBV6-5 to TRBJ2-1; 8 bases are shared with TRBD2. V lost 8 bases and J lost 4; bases outside the gene matches: 4. The CDR3 sequence is 13 residues long. Germline CDR1 reads MNHEY; CDR2 reads SVGAGI. The CDR3 nucleotides are TGTGCCAGCTTCGGACTAGCTTACAATGAGCAGTTCTTC. Translated, it gives CASFGLAYNEQFF.

This clone was seen just once. The genes are TRBV6-5 and TRBJ1-1; TRBD1 is a possible D gene (6 bases). Trimming pared 5 bases from V and 11 bases from J, leaving 18 bases between. The CDR3 is made up of 13 amino acids. In germline, CDR1 is MNHEY, CDR2 SVGAGI. The CDR3 DNA is TGTGCCAGCAGTCTGGGGGCCATGAGGGACGCTTTCTTT. Its protein product is CASSLGAMRDAFF.

This chain uses TRBV3-1 (or the pseudogene TRBV3-2) with TRBJ2-1; D not resolved. Germline CDR1 reads LGHDT; CDR2 reads YNNKEL (reference sequence). The ends were cut back, 4 bases at V and 4 bases at J, with 26 bases in the middle. The CDR3 covers 19 residues. CDR3 nucleotide sequence: TGTGCCAGCAGCCCACCCTCGGCGATCCGGGTCTACCCTTACAATGAGCAGTTCTTC. It specifies CASSPPSAIRVYPYNEQFF.